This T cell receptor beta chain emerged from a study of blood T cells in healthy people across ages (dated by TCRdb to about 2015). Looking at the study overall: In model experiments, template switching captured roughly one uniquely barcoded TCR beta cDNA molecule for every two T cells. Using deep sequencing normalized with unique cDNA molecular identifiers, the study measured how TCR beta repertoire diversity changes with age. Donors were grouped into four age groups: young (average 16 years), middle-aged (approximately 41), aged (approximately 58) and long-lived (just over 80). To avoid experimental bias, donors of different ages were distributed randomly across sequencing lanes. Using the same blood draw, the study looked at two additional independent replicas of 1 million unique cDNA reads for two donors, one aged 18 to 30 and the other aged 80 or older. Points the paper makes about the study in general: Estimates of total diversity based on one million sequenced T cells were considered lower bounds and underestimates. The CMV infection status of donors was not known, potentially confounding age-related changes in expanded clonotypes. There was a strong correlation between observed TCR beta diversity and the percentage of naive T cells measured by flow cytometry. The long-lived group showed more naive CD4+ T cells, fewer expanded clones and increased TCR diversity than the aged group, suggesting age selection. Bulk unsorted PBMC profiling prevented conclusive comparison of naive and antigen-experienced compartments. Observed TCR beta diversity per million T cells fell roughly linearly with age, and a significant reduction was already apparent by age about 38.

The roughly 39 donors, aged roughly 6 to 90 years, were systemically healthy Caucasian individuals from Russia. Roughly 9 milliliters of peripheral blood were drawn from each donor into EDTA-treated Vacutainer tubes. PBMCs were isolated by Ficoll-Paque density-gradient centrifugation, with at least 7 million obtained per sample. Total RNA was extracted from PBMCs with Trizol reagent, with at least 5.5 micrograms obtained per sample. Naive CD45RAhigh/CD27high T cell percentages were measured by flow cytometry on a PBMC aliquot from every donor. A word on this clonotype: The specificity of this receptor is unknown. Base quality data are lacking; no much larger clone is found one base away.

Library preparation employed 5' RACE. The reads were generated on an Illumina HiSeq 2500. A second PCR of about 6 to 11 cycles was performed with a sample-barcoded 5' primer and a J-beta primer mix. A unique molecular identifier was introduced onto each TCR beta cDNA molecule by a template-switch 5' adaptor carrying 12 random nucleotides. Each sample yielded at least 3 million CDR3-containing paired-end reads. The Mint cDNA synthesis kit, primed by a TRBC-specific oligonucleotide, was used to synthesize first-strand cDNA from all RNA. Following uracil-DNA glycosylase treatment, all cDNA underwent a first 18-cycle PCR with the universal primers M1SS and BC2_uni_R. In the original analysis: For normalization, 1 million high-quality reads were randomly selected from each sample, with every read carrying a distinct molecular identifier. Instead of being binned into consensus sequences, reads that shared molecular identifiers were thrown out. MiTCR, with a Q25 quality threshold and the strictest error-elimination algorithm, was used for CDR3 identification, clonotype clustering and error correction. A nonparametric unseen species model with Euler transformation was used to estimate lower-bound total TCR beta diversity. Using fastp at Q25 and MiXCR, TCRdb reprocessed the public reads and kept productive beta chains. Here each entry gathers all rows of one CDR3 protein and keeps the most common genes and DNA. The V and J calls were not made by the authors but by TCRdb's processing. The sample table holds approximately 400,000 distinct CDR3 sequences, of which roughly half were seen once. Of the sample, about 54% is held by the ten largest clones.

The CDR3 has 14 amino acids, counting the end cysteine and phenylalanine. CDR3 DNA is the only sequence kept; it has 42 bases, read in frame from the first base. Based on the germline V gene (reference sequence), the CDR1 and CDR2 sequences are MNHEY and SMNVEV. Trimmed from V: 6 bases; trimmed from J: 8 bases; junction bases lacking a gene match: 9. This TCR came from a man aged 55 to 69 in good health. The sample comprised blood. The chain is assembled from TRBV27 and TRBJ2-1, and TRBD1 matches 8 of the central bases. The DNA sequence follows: TGTGCCAGCAGAGGACGATCGACAGGGGATGAGCAGTTCTTC. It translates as CASRGRSTGDEQFF.